This T cell receptor (beta chain) was found in a study of tumor-infiltrating lymphocytes in oesophageal squamous cell carcinoma. The CDR3 extends over 15 residues, inclusive of both ends. Germline loops: CDR1 SGHTA, CDR2 FQGNSA. In TCRdb, the PCR reads were re-called with MiXCR into one record per CDR3 protein. The profile shows 9,500 to 15,000 distinct CDR3 sequences, over 50% of them singletons. Remarks on this clonotype: Lacking the conserved final phenylalanine or tryptophan, this CDR3 likely reflects a read error. Because the CDR3's place on the DNA is in doubt, the DNA is left out and the CDR3 is given as listed by TCRdb.

The chain carries TRBV7-2 and TRBJ2-7. The sequence derives from a female donor with esophageal squamous cell carcinoma. Sequenced input: esophageal tumor tissue. CDR3 sequence reads: CASSSCYNHGYTFGS.